Each of the 10 T cell receptor beta chains below was sequenced from the same sample in a study of OX40 agonist ivuxolimab in advanced cancers. The repertoire was sequenced with immunoSEQ multiplex PCR; TCRdb's copy has only in-frame clones and lacks some. The sample comprises tens of thousands of clones, approximately 90% of which are singletons, and less than 2.5% rests with the top ten. This specimen was CD4+ or CD8+ T cells sorted from blood, taken in a trial of the OX40 agonist ivuxolimab. These receptors all stem from an adult with an advanced solid tumor such as melanoma, head and neck, liver or kidney cancer.

This chain links TRBV7-3 with TRBJ2-1, with TRBD2 as a possible D gene (5 bases). The CDR3 length is 13 residues. Germline loops: CDR1 SGHTA, CDR2 FQGTGA. The germline V and J ends were trimmed by 1 base and 5 bases, with 6 bases remaining between them. CDR3 protein: CASSLRRDNEQFF. CDR3 DNA: TGTGCCAGCAGCTTAAGGCGGGACAATGAGCAGTTCTTC.

The chain couples TRBV7-9 to TRBJ2-5, with 8 nucleotides matching TRBD2. CDR1 and CDR2 (germline): SEHNR, FQNEAQ (reference sequence). The J segment lost 1 base and the V segment lost 1 base, leaving 5 bases of the junction unmatched. The CDR3 contains 16 residues. The CDR3 loop is CASSLGGGGFQETQYF. The CDR3, as DNA: TGTGCCAGCAGCTTAGGCGGCGGGGGGTTCCAAGAGACCCAGTACTTC.

The CDR3 DNA sequence: TGTGCCAGCAGTTACTCCCTCGGCAGGGGGCAAGAGACCCAGTACTTC. This gives the protein CASSYSLGRGQETQYF. The chain recombines TRBV6-5 with TRBJ2-5; 7 bases agree with TRBD1. The CDR3 runs 16 residues. J gave up 2 bases and V 0 bases, and 6 bases lay outside the gene matches. Per germline, CDR1 MNHEY and CDR2 SVGAGI.

This clone was recorded only once. The chain couples TRBV29-1 to TRBJ2-7, with 8 positions matching TRBD1. Germline CDR1 reads SQVTM; CDR2 reads ANQGSEA. CDR3 size: 12 residues. The V segment lost 7 bases and the J segment 1 base; nucleotides outside the gene matches: 3. Here the CDR3 DNA reads TGCAGCGCTCGGGACAGGTCCTACGAGCAGTACTTC. It is translated as CSARDRSYEQYF.

This clone was detected a few times. The V gene is TRBV28, the J gene TRBJ1-1, with D tentatively TRBD1 (5 bases). Germline values: CDR1 MDHEN, CDR2 SYDVKM. This CDR3 comprises 15 residues. V lost 6 bases and J 6 bases, leaving 20 bases between the germline ends. In DNA, the CDR3 is TGTGCCAGCAGACCGATGACAGTTCGTTTGCCTGAAGCTTTCTTT. Translated: CASRPMTVRLPEAFF.

The CDR3 loop is CASNLGLAGSYNEQFF. CDR3 nucleotide sequence: TGTGCCAGCAACCTGGGACTAGCGGGATCCTACAATGAGCAGTTCTTC. V and J are TRBV28 and TRBJ2-1; 13 bases map to TRBD2. Germline V lookup: CDR1 MDHEN, CDR2 SYDVKM. Unmatched junction bases numbered 4, after V lost 7 bases and J lost 1 base. There are 16 residues in the CDR3.

The chain combines TRBV28 with TRBJ1-2; 7 bases are a match to TRBD1. Germline trimming cut 6 bases from V and 2 bases from J; bases unmatched to any gene: 3. The germline gives CDR1 MDHEN, CDR2 SYDVKM. The CDR3 has 13 amino acids. CDR3 loop: CASRTGQNYGYTF. CDR3 DNA sequence: TGTGCCAGCAGAACGGGACAGAACTATGGCTACACCTTC.

The chain combines TRBV4-1 with TRBJ2-2; TRBD2 matches at 11 bases. Germline lookup yields CDR1 MGHRA and CDR2 YSYEKL. There are 20 residues in the CDR3. Trimming cost V 3 bases and J 0 bases; bases outside gene matches: 12. The CDR3: CASSQGAKTSGNANTGELFF. The CDR3 region has the DNA TGCGCCAGCAGCCAGGGGGCTAAGACTAGCGGGAACGCGAACACCGGGGAGCTGTTTTTT.

The chain recombines TRBV6-6 with TRBJ2-7; 7 nucleotides match TRBD1. The CDR3 covers 14 residues. V trimming: 10 bases; J trimming: 1 base; junction bases outside the gene matches: 10. Germline V gives CDR1 MNHNY, CDR2 SVGAGI (reference sequence). This CDR3 reads CATLQGPPSYEQYF. The CDR3 DNA reads TGTGCCACCTTACAGGGGCCCCCTTCCTACGAGCAGTACTTC.

The table lists this clone with a count of one. V and J are TRBV11-2 and TRBJ1-2, with TRBD1 matching 8 bases. The V segment lost 3 bases and the J segment 11 bases; nucleotides outside the gene matches: 8. The CDR3 has 13 amino acids. Germline V gene data show CDR1 as SGHAT and CDR2 as FQNNGV. This CDR3 reads CASSFARGRGYTF. The CDR3 nucleotides read TGTGCCAGCAGCTTTGCCAGGGGGCGTGGGTACACCTTC.